Listed here is a single T cell receptor (beta chain). Its cognate antigen is unknown. At sampling all donors were nominally healthy, likely with unrecorded immune exposures. J gave up 2 bases and V 3 bases, and 5 bases lay outside the gene matches. Germline loops: CDR1 SGDLS, CDR2 YYNGEE. The length of the CDR3 is 16 residues. The PCR was carried out with 60 Vbeta primers and 13 Jbeta primers. TCRdb's copy holds only in-frame clones and misses some; the assay was immunoSEQ multiplex PCR. The sample lists some 89,000 clones; around 84% were seen once. The sample comes from a study of cytomegalovirus exposure and HLA in healthy donors. Findings and limits, study-wide: Immune exposure was documented only through CMV serostatus.

Material: PBMCs. This TCR was recovered from a woman between 40 and 50 years old in good health and CMV-seropositive. The chain employs TRBV9 and TRBJ2-7; 13 bases map to TRBD2. The CDR3, as DNA: TGTGCCAGCAGCGCCGGACTAGCGGGAGACCCCTACGAGCAGTACTTC. As protein: CASSAGLAGDPYEQYF.